Sequencing of this T cell receptor (beta chain) was carried out in a study of Graves' ophthalmopathy and Graves' hyperthyroidism. Only a few counts were recorded for this clonotype. Its antigen is not known. This CDR3 comprises 16 residues. The V gene lost 1 base and the J gene lost 2 bases, with 12 bases spanning the gap. Germline V CDR1 and CDR2: SEHNR, FQNEAQ (reference sequence). The sequenced template was RNA, covering the TCR beta CDR3 region. First-round RT-PCR used HTBI primers; second-round multiplex PCR followed. TCRdb redid the calling of the multiplex PCR reads with MiXCR, one entry per CDR3 protein. The repertoire holds some 750,000 distinct CDR3 sequences, with roughly two fifths as singletons. Study-wide results and caveats: Sensitivity reached 70% to 71% and specificity more than 72% when the model predicted ophthalmopathy progression.

CAS ≥3, NOSPECS ≥4, moderate-to-severe activity and duration under 3 months marked donors with ophthalmopathy. The TCR sequence derives from an adult man with Graves' ophthalmopathy. J is TRBJ1-3 and V is TRBV7-9; D is unclear. The sample comprised peripheral blood. As DNA, the CDR3 is TGTGCCAGCAGCTTAGATGGCCAAGTCCCTGGAAACACCATATATTTT. Translated, it gives CASSLDGQVPGNTIYF.